This entry lists 25 T cell receptor beta chains sequenced from one sample in a study of T cells after yellow fever vaccination. MiXCR was run by TCRdb on the 5' RACE reads, yielding one entry per CDR3 protein. The table has 500,000 to 650,000 distinct CDR3 sequences, roughly a sixth seen once. The source was PBMCs, collected about 5 days after the first yellow fever vaccination. The source of these receptors is a man younger than 35 who received the YFV17D yellow fever vaccine.

This clonotype showed up just a few times. The CDR3 DNA is TGCAGTGCTAGAGGTTGGGACAGGGCTGCTCTATATAGAAATCAGCCCCAGCATTTT. Protein: CSARGWDRAALYRNQPQHF. The rearrangement uses TRBV20-1 and TRBJ1-5, with 9 nucleotides matching TRBD1. With 1 base clipped from V and 4 bases from J, the junction kept 17 bases outside the gene matches. Germline lookup yields CDR1 DFQATT and CDR2 SNEGSKA (reference sequence). CDR3 length: 19 amino acids.

This chain joins TRBV20-1 and TRBJ2-1; TRBD2 is a possible D gene (5 bases). Germline loops: CDR1 DFQATT, CDR2 SNEGSKA (reference sequence). The CDR3 has 13 residues. V was cut by 1 base and J by 3 bases, with 7 bases left in between. CDR3 nucleotides: TGCAGTGCTAGAGCTACTAGCTACAATGAGCAGTTCTTC. Its protein product is CSARATSYNEQFF.

CDR3 sequence (DNA): TGTGCCAGCAGGGCTCGGCTAGCGGGGGGGCCCCACGAGCAGTACTTC. This translates into CASRARLAGGPHEQYF. The rearrangement links TRBV7-2 to TRBJ2-7, with 12 bases fitting TRBD2. CDR3 length: 16 amino acids. Trimming at V came to 6 bases and at J to 5 bases, leaving 11 bases not matched to a gene. Germline values: CDR1 SGHTA, CDR2 FQGNSA.

There are a few counts of this clonotype. The genes are TRBV2 and TRBJ1-5, with D unresolved. This CDR3 is 13 amino acids long. The V end lost 0 bases, the J end lost 5 bases, and 5 bases lay between the germline ends. Germline V gives CDR1 SNHLY, CDR2 FYNNEI. CDR3 nucleotide sequence: TGTGCCAGCAGTGAAGCCGCCCATCAGCCCCAGCATTTT. This translates into CASSEAAHQPQHF.

The chain joins TRBV12-3 or TRBV12-4 to TRBJ2-5; 7 nucleotides match TRBD2. V gave up 1 base and J gave up 0 bases; unmatched junction bases: 5. This CDR3 is built from 16 residues. The CDR3 sequence: CASSLVPSGYQETQYF. CDR3 sequence (DNA): TGTGCCAGCAGTTTAGTTCCTAGCGGATACCAAGAGACCCAGTACTTC.

This clonotype was counted ten times or more. CDR3 protein: CASSPLAGETDTQYF. Written as DNA, the CDR3 is TGTGCCAGCTCCCCTTTGGCGGGGGAGACAGATACGCAGTATTTT. The J gene is TRBJ2-3, the V gene TRBV18; 7 bases align to TRBD2. The ends lost 6 bases at V and 3 bases at J; junction bases unmatched: 9. Germline CDR1 KGHSH, CDR2 LQKENI. CDR3 length: 15 amino acids. Full variable domain (rest looked up from reference TRBV18 and TRBJ2-3): NAGVMQNPRHLVRRRGQEARLRCSPMKGHSHVYWYRQLPEEGLKFMVYLQKENIIDESGMPKERFSAEFPKEGPSILRIQQVVRGDSAAYFCASSPLAGETDTQYFGPGTRLTVL.

This rearrangement joins TRBV24-1 to TRBJ2-2; D remains ambiguous. The CDR3 consists of 13 residues. Between the trimmed V and J ends, which lost 4 bases and 4 bases, there was a span of 6 bases. Germline assignment: CDR1 KGHDR and CDR2 SFDVKD. CDR3 bases: TGTGCCACCAGTGAGCTGATCACCGGGGAGCTGTTTTTT. Translating it yields CATSELITGELFF.

The chain uses TRBV20-1 and TRBJ2-1, with D perhaps TRBD1 or TRBD2 (5 bases each). CDR3 size: 14 residues. V dropped 3 bases and J dropped 2 bases, with 11 bases sitting between them. Germline V gene data show CDR1 as DFQATT and CDR2 as SNEGSKA (reference sequence). In DNA, the CDR3 is TGCAGTGCTAGCACGGGGACCGCCTACAATGAGCAGTTCTTC. Protein sequence: CSASTGTAYNEQFF.

The rearrangement joins TRBV10-3 to TRBJ1-2; tentative D call: TRBD1 (5 bases). The germline V gene encodes CDR1 ENHRY and CDR2 SYGVKD. The CDR3 is 12 amino acids. The ends were cut back, 4 bases at V and 3 bases at J, with 6 bases in the middle. This CDR3 is CAISAGDYGYTF. The CDR3 DNA sequence: TGTGCCATCAGTGCGGGGGACTATGGCTACACCTTC.

The V call is TRBV20-1, the J call TRBJ2-5; maybe TRBD1 (6 bases). CDR1 and CDR2 (germline): DFQATT, SNEGSKA (reference sequence). V was shortened by 6 bases and J by 3 bases, with 11 bases between the two germline ends. The CDR3 loop spans 12 amino acids. This CDR3 reads CSASQGKETQYF. The CDR3 DNA reads TGCAGTGCCTCCCAGGGGAAAGAGACCCAGTACTTC.

V usage is TRBV7-3 and J usage is TRBJ2-1; TRBD1 or TRBD2 may be the D gene (5 bases each). The CDR3 sequence is 13 residues long. Germline loops: CDR1 SGHTA, CDR2 FQGTGA. Trimming took 5 bases from V and 7 from J, leaving 12 bases between them. DNA for the CDR3: TGTGCCAGCAGCCAAGGGTGGGGGAATGAGCAGTTCTTC. Its protein product is CASSQGWGNEQFF. Full variable domain (remainder filled in from reference TRBV7-3 and TRBJ2-1): GAGVSQTPSNKVTEKGKYVELRCDPISGHTALYWYRQSLGQGPEFLIYFQGTGAADDSGLPNDRFFAVRPEGSVSTLKIQRTERGDSAVYLCASSQGWGNEQFFGPGTRLTVL.

The chain combines TRBV20-1 with TRBJ1-6; D might be TRBD1 (5 bases). Trimming left V 1 base short and J 8 bases short, with 6 bases between. The CDR3 has 12 amino acids. Germline lookup yields CDR1 DFQATT and CDR2 SNEGSKA (reference sequence). Written as DNA, the CDR3 is TGCAGTGCTAGAGGGGGGGATTCACCCCTCCACTTT. Translated, it gives CSARGGDSPLHF.

This clonotype was found a few times. V gene TRBV7-9 combines with J gene TRBJ1-2; perhaps TRBD1 as D (6 bases). V shed 7 bases and J shed 3 bases, with 15 bases lying between them. CDR1 is SEHNR, CDR2 FQNEAQ, per germline (reference sequence). The CDR3 extends over 14 amino acids. CDR3 residues: CASTSLGADYGYTF. CDR3 nucleotides: TGTGCCAGCACCTCCTTGGGGGCGGACTATGGCTACACCTTC.

The rearrangement links TRBV6-5 to TRBJ2-1; possible D gene TRBD1, 5 bases. Germline V gene lookup returns CDR1 MNHEY and CDR2 SVGAGI. V lost 2 bases to trimming and J lost 0 bases, with 8 bases between them. This CDR3 has 15 amino acids. The chain's CDR3 is CASSYKGPSYNEQFF. The CDR3, as DNA: TGTGCCAGCAGTTACAAGGGGCCCTCCTACAATGAGCAGTTCTTC.

This clonotype was counted only a few times. V usage is TRBV12-3 or TRBV12-4 and J usage is TRBJ2-1, with TRBD2 matching over 8 bases. The CDR3 is 18 amino acids. The J segment lost 3 bases and the V segment lost 10 bases, leaving 20 bases of the junction unmatched. The CDR3 region has the DNA TGTGCCACACTCCGCCGGACGGGGGGGCTTTCTGTCTACAATGAGCAGTTCTTC. Translated, it gives CATLRRTGGLSVYNEQFF.

This clonotype was counted a few times. The J gene is TRBJ2-1, the V gene TRBV10-3; 7 nucleotides match TRBD2. Germline loops: CDR1 ENHRY, CDR2 SYGVKD. Germline trimming cut 4 bases from V and 4 bases from J; bases unmatched to any gene: 7. CDR3 length: 15 amino acids. The CDR3: CAISVVAGGYNEQFF. The CDR3 nucleotides are TGTGCCATCAGTGTAGTAGCGGGCGGTTACAATGAGCAGTTCTTC.

This clonotype was observed a handful of times. V usage is TRBV10-3 and J usage is TRBJ2-3; tentatively, D is TRBD2 (5 bases). This CDR3 has 16 residues. Germline CDR1 ENHRY, CDR2 SYGVKD. V was trimmed by 6 bases and J by 0 bases, leaving 16 bases between them. CDR3: CAIRERLQSSTDTQYF. The CDR3 DNA reads as TGTGCCATCAGGGAGCGGCTACAATCTAGCACAGATACGCAGTATTTT.

This clonotype came up many times. The V gene is TRBV12-3 or TRBV12-4, the J gene TRBJ2-1; no reliable D call. V was shortened by 6 bases and J by 10 bases, with 7 bases between the two germline ends. The CDR3 covers 10 residues. This CDR3 is CASSLGEQFF. The CDR3 DNA follows: TGTGCCAGCAGCTTGGGCGAGCAGTTCTTC.

This clonotype was recorded only once. The chain joins TRBV28 to TRBJ1-5, with D maybe TRBD1 (6 bases). The CDR3 is 15 amino acids. V was trimmed by 1 base and J by 5 bases, leaving 12 bases between them. CDR1 MDHEN and CDR2 SYDVKM come from the germline V gene. The CDR3 sequence: CASSLSGVRDQPQHF. The CDR3 nucleotides are TGTGCCAGCAGTTTATCAGGGGTCCGGGATCAGCCCCAGCATTTT.

The gene calls are TRBV12-3 or TRBV12-4 and TRBJ2-5, with D perhaps matching TRBD2 (5 bases). V was cut by 5 bases and J by 5 bases, with 18 bases left in between. This CDR3 is built from 15 residues. CDR3 nucleotide sequence: TGTGCCAGCAGTCCCACGGGGATGCGCACGGAGACCCAGTACTTC. Translation: CASSPTGMRTETQYF.

This clonotype appeared a single time. This rearrangement joins TRBV7-6 to TRBJ2-2; no clear D. V shed 1 base and J shed 0 bases, with 9 bases lying between them. The CDR3 is 16 amino acids. CDR1 SGHVS and CDR2 FNYEAQ come from the germline V gene. CDR3 bases: TGTGCCAGCAGCTTAGAGACAAGGGCGAACACCGGGGAGCTGTTTTTT. This encodes CASSLETRANTGELFF.

The table lists this clonotype with a few counts. The CDR3 is CASSLEDFTGELFF. The CDR3 DNA is TGTGCCAGCAGCTTAGAAGACTTCACCGGGGAGCTGTTTTTT. This chain joins TRBV11-2 and TRBJ2-2; D is ambiguous. This CDR3 spans 14 amino acids. CDR1 SGHAT and CDR2 FQNNGV come from the germline V gene. Trimming took 0 bases from V and 4 from J, leaving 6 bases between them.

V is TRBV20-1 and J is TRBJ1-6; tentative D call: TRBD1 (5 bases). V was pared by 0 bases and J by 10 bases, with 13 bases between. This CDR3 is 14 amino acids long. CDR1 and CDR2 (germline): DFQATT, SNEGSKA (reference sequence). The CDR3 sequence is CSARDIQGRSPLHF. The DNA for the CDR3 is TGCAGTGCTAGAGATATCCAGGGACGATCACCCCTCCACTTT.

This clonotype appeared a few times. The rearrangement joins TRBV5-1 to TRBJ1-1; D remains ambiguous. V shed 4 bases and J shed 5 bases, with 12 bases lying between them. This CDR3 is built from 13 residues. Germline assignment: CDR1 SGHRS and CDR2 YFSETQ. The CDR3 sequence: CASSPLGLTEAFF. In DNA form, the CDR3 reads TGCGCCAGCAGCCCACTGGGTCTTACTGAAGCTTTCTTT.

The chain is built from TRBV12-3 or TRBV12-4 and TRBJ2-7; 10 bases line up with TRBD2. V lost 6 bases, J lost 9 bases, and 11 bases stayed unmatched. CDR3 length: 14 amino acids. The DNA for the CDR3 is TGTGCCAGCAGCTTAACTAGCGGGGCGCCTCGGCAGTACTTC. Protein: CASSLTSGAPRQYF.